These T cell receptor beta chains were read from a single sample in a study of T-cell memory formation after mild COVID-19. In TCRdb, the 5' RACE reads were re-called with MiXCR into one record per CDR3 protein. The table includes more than 120,000 distinct CDR3 sequences, about 19% detected once. Sequencing input: PBMCs or a T cell subset sorted from them (not recorded which). Source of these receptors: an adult woman who had mild COVID-19 (a few samples of this study predate the infection). Cell type and time point are not known. Each CDR3 is given with its conserved first and last residue. The D gene is left open where the match is weak. Clone size appears in some rows only: once, few, many, or a class for an expanded clone.

v_call	d_call	j_call	clone_size	cdr3_nt	cdr3_aa
TRBV6-2/TRBV6-3	.	TRBJ2-5	.	TGTGCCAGCAGTTTAGCCGGGACGCGGATTGAGACCCAGTACTTC	CASSLAGTRIETQYF
TRBV7-9	.	TRBJ2-7	.	TGTGCCAGCAGCTTAGCGAGTCCGGGGAGCGAGCAGTACTTC	CASSLASPGSEQYF
TRBV4-1	.	TRBJ2-5	.	TGCGCCAGCAGCCCAAGATATGGGGCTGTGGAGACCCAGTACTTC	CASSPRYGAVETQYF
TRBV7-3	.	TRBJ2-1	.	TGTGCCAGCAGCCCCGGGACACCCCGGGTATATGAGCAGTTCTTC	CASSPGTPRVYEQFF
TRBV5-5	.	TRBJ1-5	.	TGTGCCAGCAGCTTGGCCATGCAGGGAGGGAGCAATCAGCCCCAGCATTTT	CASSLAMQGGSNQPQHF
TRBV7-9	TRBD2	TRBJ2-3	.	TGTGCCAGCAGCTTAGTGGGTAGCGGGAGCACAGATACGCAGTATTTT	CASSLVGSGSTDTQYF
TRBV7-2	TRBD2	TRBJ2-3	few	TGTGCCAGCAGCTCTGCGGGGGTTAGCACAGATACGCAGTATTTT	CASSSAGVSTDTQYF
TRBV11-2	.	TRBJ2-3	few	TGTGCCAGCAGGCCCATCGGTGCTAGAGGAGACGGCACGCAGTATTTT	CASRPIGARGDGTQYF
TRBV27	.	TRBJ2-1	few	TGTGCCAGCAGTTTCCTACTCCCCTCGGGGAATGAGCAGTTCTTC	CASSFLLPSGNEQFF
TRBV18	.	TRBJ1-1	.	TGTGCCAGCTCACCACTAAATGATTTAGAAGCTTTCTTT	CASSPLNDLEAFF
TRBV12-3/TRBV12-4	TRBD2	TRBJ2-3	.	TGTGCCAGCAGTTCTGGGGGACTAGCTGCAGATACGCAGTATTTT	CASSSGGLAADTQYF
TRBV10-3	TRBD1	TRBJ2-7	few	TGTGCCATCAGCCCCACCCCAGACAGGGGACCACTCTACGAGCAGTACTTC	CAISPTPDRGPLYEQYF
TRBV7-6	TRBD2	TRBJ2-3	few	TGTGCCAGCAGCTTAGCGGCTAGCGGATCTAGCACAGATACGCAGTATTTT	CASSLAASGSSTDTQYF
TRBV20-1	TRBD2	TRBJ2-1	many	TGCAGTGCTAGTCCTAGCGGGGGGGCCTATGAGCAGTTCTTC	CSASPSGGAYEQFF
TRBV11-2	.	TRBJ1-2	.	TGTGCCAGCAGCTTAGGAAGAGGGGCTAACTATGGCTACACCTTC	CASSLGRGANYGYTF
TRBV6-5	TRBD2	TRBJ2-6	few	TGTGCCAGCAGTTACAGGGCCACTAGCGCTGGGGCCAACGTCCTGACTTTC	CASSYRATSAGANVLTF
TRBV6-1	TRBD1	TRBJ1-5	.	TGTGCCAGCAGGGGGGACAGGGTGGGCGATAGCAATCAGCCCCAGCATTTT	CASRGDRVGDSNQPQHF
TRBV12-3/TRBV12-4	.	TRBJ2-7	many	TGTGCCAGCAGTTCGGAGAGCTCCTACGAGCAGTACTTC	CASSSESSYEQYF
TRBV7-2	.	TRBJ1-1	.	TGTGCCAGCAGCTTTCAAGTCACGGTGAACACTGAAGCTTTCTTT	CASSFQVTVNTEAFF
TRBV29-1	.	TRBJ1-5	once	TGCAGCGTTGCTGATGGGGGAGTTCGTCAGCCCCAGCATTTT	CSVADGGVRQPQHF
TRBV4-1	.	TRBJ2-7	few	TGCGCCAGCAGCCAAGATCCGCGGACAGCCTACGGGCAGTACTTC	CASSQDPRTAYGQYF
TRBV24-1	.	TRBJ2-5	few	TGTGCCACCAGTGATACGACAGAGTACCAAGAGACCCAGTACTTC	CATSDTTEYQETQYF
TRBV3-1	.	TRBJ2-4	few	TGTGCCAGCAGCCAAGCGGGAGCCAAAAACATTCAGTACTTC	CASSQAGAKNIQYF
TRBV24-1	.	TRBJ1-3	many	TGTGCCACCAGTGATTCGGACAGCTCTGGAAACACCATATATTTT	CATSDSDSSGNTIYF
TRBV29-1	.	TRBJ2-7	.	TGCAGCGTTGACGCCGGGCCCTACGAGCAGTACTTC	CSVDAGPYEQYF
TRBV20-1	.	TRBJ2-1	.	TGCAGTGCTAGTCTCATCTCTGAGCAGTTCTTC	CSASLISEQFF
TRBV12-3/TRBV12-4	.	TRBJ2-3	.	TGTGCCAGCACCACACTAAGGACAGGGAGGGCAGATACGCAGTATTTT	CASTTLRTGRADTQYF
TRBV9	.	TRBJ2-7	few	TGTGCCAGCAGCGTAGCGGCCCTTTACGAGCAGTACTTC	CASSVAALYEQYF
TRBV20-1	.	TRBJ1-1	few	TGCAGTGCATACGAACAGGGCTGGCCCCCTGAAGCTTTCTTT	CSAYEQGWPPEAFF
TRBV2	TRBD1	TRBJ1-1	.	TGTGCCAGCCACAGGGGGCTCACTGAAGCTTTCTTT	CASHRGLTEAFF
TRBV6-2/TRBV6-3	.	TRBJ2-1	few	TGTGCCAGCAGACAACTCCGTGAGCAGTTCTTC	CASRQLREQFF
TRBV12-3/TRBV12-4	.	TRBJ2-7	few	TGTGCCAGCAGACCCTCCGGGGCCTTACCCTACGAGCAGTACTTC	CASRPSGALPYEQYF
TRBV19	.	TRBJ1-1	.	TGTGCCAGTAGTATGACGTACAGGGAGACCACTGAAGCTTTCTTT	CASSMTYRETTEAFF
TRBV3-1	.	TRBJ2-7	.	TGTGCCAGCAGCCCTAGGACGGAACTCTACGAGCAGTACTTC	CASSPRTELYEQYF
TRBV12-3/TRBV12-4	TRBD1	TRBJ2-7	few	TGTGCCAGCAGTGGGACAGGTAGCCTTTACGAGCAGTACTTC	CASSGTGSLYEQYF
TRBV5-1	.	TRBJ2-3	few	TGCGCCAGCAGCTTTTCGGATCCGCACACAGATACGCAGTATTTT	CASSFSDPHTDTQYF
TRBV5-4	TRBD1	TRBJ1-1	once	TGTGCCAGCAGTAGGGACAGGAATGCTGAAGCTTTCTTT	CASSRDRNAEAFF
TRBV11-2	.	TRBJ1-1	.	TGTGCCAGCAGCTTTGATACAGGGCGCGCTTTCTTT	CASSFDTGRAFF
TRBV9	.	TRBJ2-2	.	TGTGCCAGCAGCGTGATGCCCGGGGCCGGGGAGCTGTTTTTT	CASSVMPGAGELFF
TRBV20-1	.	TRBJ2-7	.	TGCAGTGCTAGCCACGACGCCCAGGGCTTCCCCTCCTACGAGCAGTACTTC	CSASHDAQGFPSYEQYF
TRBV20-1	.	TRBJ2-7	few	TGCAGTGCTCCAGGCCCCAACGACGGAGTCGAGCAGTACTTC	CSAPGPNDGVEQYF
TRBV7-8	TRBD1	TRBJ2-7	few	TGTGCCAGCAGCTTAGTCCGAGACAGGGCCTACGAGCAGTACTTC	CASSLVRDRAYEQYF
TRBV5-1	TRBD1	TRBJ1-2	.	TGCGCCAGCAGCCTCTTGAACGACAGGGTCCATGGCTACACCTTC	CASSLLNDRVHGYTF
TRBV2	TRBD1	TRBJ2-7	.	TGTGCCAGCAACCGCCGGGACAGCCCCTACGAGCAGTACTTC	CASNRRDSPYEQYF
TRBV18	.	TRBJ2-5	many	TGTGCCAGCTCACGGGGCAGGGAAGAGACCCAGTACTTC	CASSRGREETQYF
TRBV5-1	.	TRBJ2-5	.	TGCGCCAGCAGCTTGGTTGGGGGCTCAGGGGAGACCCAGTACTTC	CASSLVGGSGETQYF
TRBV11-2	.	TRBJ1-1	few	TGTGCCAGCAGCCCTTCCGGGATAATGAACACTGAAGCTTTCTTT	CASSPSGIMNTEAFF
TRBV7-2	TRBD2	TRBJ2-5	few	TGTGCCAGCAGCCGTAGCGGGAGTGGGGAGACCCAGTACTTC	CASSRSGSGETQYF
TRBV18	.	TRBJ1-3	.	TGTGCCAGCTCACCCACCGGGGGCCCCTCTGGAAACACCATATATTTT	CASSPTGGPSGNTIYF
TRBV23-1	TRBD1	TRBJ2-5	.	TGCGCCAGCAGTCAACCAGACAGGGGGAAAGAGACCCAGTACTTC	CASSQPDRGKETQYF
TRBV14	.	TRBJ2-3	.	TGTGCCAGCAGCCAAGAGCGGGAATCTAGCACAGATACGCAGTATTTT	CASSQERESSTDTQYF
TRBV12-3/TRBV12-4	.	TRBJ2-7	.	TGTGCCAGCAGTTCCCCTCTGGGTGAGCAGTACTTC	CASSSPLGEQYF
TRBV20-1	.	TRBJ2-2	.	TGCAGTGCTAGGCTACCCGGGAAGCAGAACACCGGGGAGCTGTTTTTT	CSARLPGKQNTGELFF
TRBV6-2/TRBV6-3	.	TRBJ2-2	few	TGTGCCAGCCTAGGAAGCGGGCTCACCGGGGAGCTGTTTTTT	CASLGSGLTGELFF
TRBV29-1	TRBD1	TRBJ2-5	.	TGCAGCGTAGCTGGGACAGTACAAGAGACCCAGTACTTC	CSVAGTVQETQYF
TRBV7-9	.	TRBJ2-3	few	TGTGCCAGCAGCTTAGGCCTGGTGCGGCTTCAAGGCACAGATACGCAGTATTTT	CASSLGLVRLQGTDTQYF